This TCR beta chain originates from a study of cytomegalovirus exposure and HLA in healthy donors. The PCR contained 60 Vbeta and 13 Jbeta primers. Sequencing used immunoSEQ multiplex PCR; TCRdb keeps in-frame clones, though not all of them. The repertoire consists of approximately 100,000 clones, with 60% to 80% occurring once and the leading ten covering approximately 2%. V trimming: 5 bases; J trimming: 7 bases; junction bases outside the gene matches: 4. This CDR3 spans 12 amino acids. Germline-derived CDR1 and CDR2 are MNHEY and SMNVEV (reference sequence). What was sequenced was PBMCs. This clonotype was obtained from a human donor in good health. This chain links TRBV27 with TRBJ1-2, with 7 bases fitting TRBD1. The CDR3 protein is CASSPSGGGYTF. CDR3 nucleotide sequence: TGTGCCAGCAGTCCCTCAGGGGGTGGCTACACCTTC.